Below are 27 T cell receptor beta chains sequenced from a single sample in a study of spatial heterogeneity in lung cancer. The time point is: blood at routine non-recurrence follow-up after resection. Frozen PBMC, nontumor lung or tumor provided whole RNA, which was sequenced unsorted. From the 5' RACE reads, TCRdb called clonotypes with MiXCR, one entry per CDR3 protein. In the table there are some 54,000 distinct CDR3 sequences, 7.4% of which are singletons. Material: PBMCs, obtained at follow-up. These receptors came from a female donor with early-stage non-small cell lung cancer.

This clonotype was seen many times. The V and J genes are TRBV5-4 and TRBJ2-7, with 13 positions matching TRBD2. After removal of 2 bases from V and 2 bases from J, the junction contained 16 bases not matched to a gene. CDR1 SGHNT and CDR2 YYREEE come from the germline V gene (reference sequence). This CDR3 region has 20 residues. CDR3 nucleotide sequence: TGTGCCAGCAGCTTTTCGGTCGGGAGACTAGCGGGGGGTCAGGCCTACGAGCAGTACTTC. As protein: CASSFSVGRLAGGQAYEQYF.

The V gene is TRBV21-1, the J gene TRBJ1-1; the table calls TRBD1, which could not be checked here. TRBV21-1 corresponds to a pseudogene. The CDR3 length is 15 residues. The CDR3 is CASMLGQGGSVEAFF. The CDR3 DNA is TGTGCCAGCATGCTGGGACAGGGAGGAAGCGTTGAAGCTTTCTTT.

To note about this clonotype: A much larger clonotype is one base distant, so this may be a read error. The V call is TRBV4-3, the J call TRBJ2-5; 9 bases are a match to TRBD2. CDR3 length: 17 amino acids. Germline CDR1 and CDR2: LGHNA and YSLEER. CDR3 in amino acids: CAGSQEPSGVLKETQYF. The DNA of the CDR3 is TGCGCCGGCAGCCAAGAACCTAGCGGGGTTCTAAAAGAGACCCAGTACTTC.

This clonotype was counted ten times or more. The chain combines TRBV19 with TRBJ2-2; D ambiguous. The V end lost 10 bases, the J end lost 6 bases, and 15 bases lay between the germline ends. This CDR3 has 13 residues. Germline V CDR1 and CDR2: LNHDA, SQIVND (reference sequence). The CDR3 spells CATNPRAAGELFF. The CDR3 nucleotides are TGTGCCACCAACCCTCGGGCGGCCGGGGAGCTGTTTTTT.

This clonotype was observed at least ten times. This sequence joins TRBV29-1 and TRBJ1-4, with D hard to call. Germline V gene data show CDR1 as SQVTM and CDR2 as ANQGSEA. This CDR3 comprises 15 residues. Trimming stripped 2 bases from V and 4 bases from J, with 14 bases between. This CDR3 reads CSVELATAINEKLFF. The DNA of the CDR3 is TGCAGCGTTGAATTGGCTACAGCGATTAATGAAAAACTGTTTTTT.

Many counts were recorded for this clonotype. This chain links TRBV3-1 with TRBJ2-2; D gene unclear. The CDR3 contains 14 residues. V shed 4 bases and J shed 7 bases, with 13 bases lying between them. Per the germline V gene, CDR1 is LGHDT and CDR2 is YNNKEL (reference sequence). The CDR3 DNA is TGTGCCAGCAGCCCTCTCTCCCTCGACGGGGAGCTGTTTTTT. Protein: CASSPLSLDGELFF.

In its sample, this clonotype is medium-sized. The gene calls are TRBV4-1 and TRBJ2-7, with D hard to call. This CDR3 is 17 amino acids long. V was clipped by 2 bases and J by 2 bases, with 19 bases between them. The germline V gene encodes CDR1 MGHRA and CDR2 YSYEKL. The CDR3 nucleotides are TGCGCCAGCAGCCAAAAAGGGATTTCGGCGGATACCTACGAGCAGTACTTC. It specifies CASSQKGISADTYEQYF.

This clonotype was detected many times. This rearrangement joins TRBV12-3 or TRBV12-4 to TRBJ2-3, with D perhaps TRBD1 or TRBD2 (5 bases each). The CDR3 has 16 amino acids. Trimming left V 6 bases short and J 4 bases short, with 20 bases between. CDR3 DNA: TGTGCCAGCAGCCCACCACTGGGTGGGGGTGCAGATACGCAGTATTTT. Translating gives CASSPPLGGGADTQYF.

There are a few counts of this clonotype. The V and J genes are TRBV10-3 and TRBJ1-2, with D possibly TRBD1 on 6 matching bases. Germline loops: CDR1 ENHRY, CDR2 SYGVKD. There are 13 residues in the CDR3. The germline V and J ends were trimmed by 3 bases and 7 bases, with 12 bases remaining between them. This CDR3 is CAISDRGLGGYTF. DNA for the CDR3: TGTGCCATCAGTGACAGGGGTTTGGGTGGCTACACCTTC.

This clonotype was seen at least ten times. The CDR3 DNA reads as TGTGCCAGCAGTTCTCAAGTCTATGGCTACACCTTC. It translates to CASSSQVYGYTF. The chain recombines TRBV12-3 or TRBV12-4 with TRBJ1-2; D not certain. Trimming pared 4 bases from V and 4 bases from J, leaving 7 bases between. The CDR3 has 12 amino acids.

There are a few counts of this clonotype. CDR3 DNA sequence: TGTGCCAGCAGGAAGTACAGCGGCTTGAACACTGAAGCTTTCTTT. It is translated as CASRKYSGLNTEAFF. The rearrangement joins TRBV7-8 to TRBJ1-1; D is uncertain. The germline V gene encodes CDR1 SGHVS and CDR2 FQNEAQ. The CDR3 extends over 15 amino acids. Trimming shortened V by 6 bases and J by 0 bases, and 14 bases separated the two germline ends.

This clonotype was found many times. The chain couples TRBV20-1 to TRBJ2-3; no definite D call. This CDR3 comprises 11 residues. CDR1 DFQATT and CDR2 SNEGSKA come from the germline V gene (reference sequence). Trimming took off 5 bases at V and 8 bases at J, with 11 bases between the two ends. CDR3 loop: CSAARLVTQYF. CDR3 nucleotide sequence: TGCAGTGCTGCTCGGCTAGTTACGCAGTATTTT.

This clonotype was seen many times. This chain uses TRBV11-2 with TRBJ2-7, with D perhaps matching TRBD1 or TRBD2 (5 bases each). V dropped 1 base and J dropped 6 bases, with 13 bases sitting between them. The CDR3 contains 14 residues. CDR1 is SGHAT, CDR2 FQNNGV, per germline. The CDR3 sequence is CASSLGPGAPEQYF. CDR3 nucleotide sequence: TGTGCCAGCAGCTTAGGCCCCGGGGCACCCGAGCAGTACTTC.

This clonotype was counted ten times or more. The CDR3 reads CASSHGETSGGYTDTQYF. In nucleotides, the CDR3 is TGTGCCAGCAGCCACGGAGAAACTAGCGGGGGATACACAGATACGCAGTATTTT. This chain uses TRBV5-4 with TRBJ2-3; 11 bases are a match to TRBD2. The CDR3 is 18 residues long. V lost 4 bases and J lost 2; bases outside the gene matches: 12. From germline, CDR1 is SGHNT and CDR2 YYREEE (reference sequence).

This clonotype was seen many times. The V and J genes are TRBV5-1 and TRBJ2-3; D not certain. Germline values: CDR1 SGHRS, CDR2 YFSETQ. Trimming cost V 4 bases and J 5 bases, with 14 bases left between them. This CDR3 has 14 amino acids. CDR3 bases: TGCGCCAGCAGCAGAACGGGCCGAGGAGATACGCAGTATTTT. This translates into CASSRTGRGDTQYF.

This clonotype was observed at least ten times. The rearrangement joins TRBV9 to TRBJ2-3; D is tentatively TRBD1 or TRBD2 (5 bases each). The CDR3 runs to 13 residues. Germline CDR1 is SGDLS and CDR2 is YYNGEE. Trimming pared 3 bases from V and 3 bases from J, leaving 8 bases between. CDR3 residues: CASSGDPTDTQYF. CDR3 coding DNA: TGTGCCAGCAGCGGGGACCCTACAGATACGCAGTATTTT.

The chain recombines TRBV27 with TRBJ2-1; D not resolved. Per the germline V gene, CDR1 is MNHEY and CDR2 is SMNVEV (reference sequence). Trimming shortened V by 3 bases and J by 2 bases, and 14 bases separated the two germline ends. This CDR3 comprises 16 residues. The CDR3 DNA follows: TGTGCCAGCAGTTTTTATACGGCGAGCCCCTACAATGAGCAGTTCTTC. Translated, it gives CASSFYTASPYNEQFF.

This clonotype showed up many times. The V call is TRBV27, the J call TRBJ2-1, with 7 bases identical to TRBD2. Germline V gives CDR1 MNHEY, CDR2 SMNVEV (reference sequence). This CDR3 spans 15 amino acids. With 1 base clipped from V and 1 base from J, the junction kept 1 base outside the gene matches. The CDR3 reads CASSLWGGSYNEQFF. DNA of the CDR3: TGTGCCAGCAGTTTATGGGGGGGGTCCTACAATGAGCAGTTCTTC.

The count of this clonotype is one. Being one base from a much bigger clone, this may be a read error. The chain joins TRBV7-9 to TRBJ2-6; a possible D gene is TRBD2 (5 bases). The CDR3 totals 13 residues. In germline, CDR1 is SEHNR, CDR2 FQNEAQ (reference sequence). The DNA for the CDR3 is TGTGCCAGCAGCCCTATGAGGGCCAACATCCTGACTTTC. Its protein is CASSPMRANILTF.

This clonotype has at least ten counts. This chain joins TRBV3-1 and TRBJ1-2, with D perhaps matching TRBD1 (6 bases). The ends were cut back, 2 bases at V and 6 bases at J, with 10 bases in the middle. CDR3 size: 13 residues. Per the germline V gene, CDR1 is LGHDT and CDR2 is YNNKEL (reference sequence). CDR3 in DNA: TGTGCCAGCAGCCAACGGGCAGGGGATGGCTACACCTTC. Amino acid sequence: CASSQRAGDGYTF. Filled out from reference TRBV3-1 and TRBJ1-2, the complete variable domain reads DTAVSQTPKYLVTQMGNDKSIKCEQNLGHDTMYWYKQDSKKFLKIMFSYNNKELIINETVPNRFSPKSPDKAHLNLHINSLELGDSAVYFCASSQRAGDGYTFGSGTRLTVV.

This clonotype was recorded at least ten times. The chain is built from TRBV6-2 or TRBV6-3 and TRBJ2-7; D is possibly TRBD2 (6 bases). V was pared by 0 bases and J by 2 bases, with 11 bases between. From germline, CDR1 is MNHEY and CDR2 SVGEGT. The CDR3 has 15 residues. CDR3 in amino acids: CASSYSSGTPYEQYF. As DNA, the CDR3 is TGTGCCAGCAGTTACTCCTCCGGGACTCCCTACGAGCAGTACTTC.

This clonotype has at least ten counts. CDR3 residues: CASSLAGGTGAYEQYF. CDR3 DNA sequence: TGCGCCAGCAGCTTGGCGGGTGGGACAGGGGCCTACGAGCAGTACTTC. J is TRBJ2-7 and V is TRBV5-1; 10 bases are a match to TRBD1. Germline CDR1 is SGHRS and CDR2 is YFSETQ. After removal of 0 bases from V and 2 bases from J, the junction contained 5 bases not matched to a gene. This CDR3 is 16 amino acids long.

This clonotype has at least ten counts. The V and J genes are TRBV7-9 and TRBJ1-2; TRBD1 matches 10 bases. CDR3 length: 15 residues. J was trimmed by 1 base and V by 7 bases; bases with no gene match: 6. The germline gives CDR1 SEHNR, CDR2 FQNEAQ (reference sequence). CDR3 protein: CASTRTGGINYGYTF. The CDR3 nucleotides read TGTGCCAGCACCAGGACAGGGGGAATTAACTATGGCTACACCTTC.

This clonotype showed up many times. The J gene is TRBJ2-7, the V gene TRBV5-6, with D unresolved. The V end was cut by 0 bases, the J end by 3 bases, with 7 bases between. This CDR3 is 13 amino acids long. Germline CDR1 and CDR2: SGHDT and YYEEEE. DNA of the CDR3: TGTGCCAGCAGCTTGGATTTCGGCTACGAGCAGTACTTC. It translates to CASSLDFGYEQYF.

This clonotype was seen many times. DNA for the CDR3: TGCAGTGCCCCTGTCGGATCTGGGGCCAACGTCCTGACTTTC. This encodes CSAPVGSGANVLTF. The chain carries TRBV20-1 and TRBJ2-6; D remains ambiguous. This CDR3 has 14 amino acids. Trimming shortened V by 6 bases and J by 1 base, and 10 bases separated the two germline ends. The V gene's germline CDR1 is DFQATT and CDR2 SNEGSKA (reference sequence).

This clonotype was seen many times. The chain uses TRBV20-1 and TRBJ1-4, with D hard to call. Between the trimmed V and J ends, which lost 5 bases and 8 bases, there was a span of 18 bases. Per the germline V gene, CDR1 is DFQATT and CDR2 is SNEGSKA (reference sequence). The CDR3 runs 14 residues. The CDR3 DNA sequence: TGCAGTGCTGCTCTTACAAACAGCGGGGAAAAACTGTTTTTT. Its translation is CSAALTNSGEKLFF.

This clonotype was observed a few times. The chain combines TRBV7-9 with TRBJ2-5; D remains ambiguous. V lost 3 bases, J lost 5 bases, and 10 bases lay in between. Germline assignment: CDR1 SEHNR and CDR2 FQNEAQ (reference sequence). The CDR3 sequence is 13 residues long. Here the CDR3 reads CASSFDKLETQYF. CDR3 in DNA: TGTGCCAGCAGCTTTGACAAGTTGGAGACCCAGTACTTC. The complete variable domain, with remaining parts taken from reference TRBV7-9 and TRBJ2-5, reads DTGVSQNPRHKITKRGQNVTFRCDPISEHNRLYWYRQTLGQGPEFLTYFQNEAQLEKSRLLSDRFSAERPKGSFSTLEIQRTEQGDSAMYLCASSFDKLETQYFGPGTRLLVL.